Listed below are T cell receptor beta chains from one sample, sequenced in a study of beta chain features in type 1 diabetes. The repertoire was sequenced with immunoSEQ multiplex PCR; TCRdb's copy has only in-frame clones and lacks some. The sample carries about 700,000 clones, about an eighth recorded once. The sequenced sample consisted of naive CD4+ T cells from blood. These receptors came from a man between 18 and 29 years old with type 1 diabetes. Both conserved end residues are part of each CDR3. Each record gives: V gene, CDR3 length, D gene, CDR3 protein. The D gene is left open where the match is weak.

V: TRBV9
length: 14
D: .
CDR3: CASSATTTTYEQYF

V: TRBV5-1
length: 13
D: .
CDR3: CASSPGSADTQYF

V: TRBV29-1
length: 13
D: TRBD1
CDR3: CSAVDRNSYEQYF

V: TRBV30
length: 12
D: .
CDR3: CAWSVQPLGYTF

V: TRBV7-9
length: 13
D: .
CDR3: CASSLATGYGYTF

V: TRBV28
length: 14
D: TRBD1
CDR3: CASTRDSWDSPLHF

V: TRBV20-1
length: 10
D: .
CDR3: CSARDLGAFF

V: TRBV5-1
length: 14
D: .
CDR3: CASSLDRSTDTQYF

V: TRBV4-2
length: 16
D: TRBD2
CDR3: CASSQAPGGTYNEQFF

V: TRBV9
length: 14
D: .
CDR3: CASRRDTTVTEAFF

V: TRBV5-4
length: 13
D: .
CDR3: CASSFALWDGYTF

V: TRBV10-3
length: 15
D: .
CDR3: CAISEQDSGANVLTF

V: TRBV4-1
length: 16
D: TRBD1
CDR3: CASLPGQGRFVTEAFF

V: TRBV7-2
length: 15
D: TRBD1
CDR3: CASTQQGAVTGELFF

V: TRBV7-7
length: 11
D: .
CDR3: CASSSGETQYF

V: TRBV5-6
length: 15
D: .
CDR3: CASSPLYESFGELFF

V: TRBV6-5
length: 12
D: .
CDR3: CASSPVNEKLFF

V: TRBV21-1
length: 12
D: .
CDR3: CASMSRDTEAFF

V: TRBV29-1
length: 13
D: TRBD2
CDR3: CSVGTSGAYEQYF

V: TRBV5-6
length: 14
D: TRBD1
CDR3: CASSSYRGNQPQHF

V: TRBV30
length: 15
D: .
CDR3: CAWSPNPARVQPQHF

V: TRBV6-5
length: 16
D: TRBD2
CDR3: CASSYLSGGLYNEQFF

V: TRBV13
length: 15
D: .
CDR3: CASSLNGGSYNEQFF

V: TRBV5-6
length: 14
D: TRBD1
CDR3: CASSREGGPTEAFF

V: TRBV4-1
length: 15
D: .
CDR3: CASSQDSGRVYGYTF

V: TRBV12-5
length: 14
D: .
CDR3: CASGLATGRTEAFF

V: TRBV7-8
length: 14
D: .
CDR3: CASSSQKLEYEQFF

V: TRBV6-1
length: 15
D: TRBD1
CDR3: CASRPGGLEQTEAFF

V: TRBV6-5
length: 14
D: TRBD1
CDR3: CASRTGQSSYEQYF

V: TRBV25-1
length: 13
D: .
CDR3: CASSDIFSSPLHF

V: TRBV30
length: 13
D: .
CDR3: CAWHRDRNSPLHF

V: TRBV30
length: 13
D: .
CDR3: CAWSVGQTYGYTF

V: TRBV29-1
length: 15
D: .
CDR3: CSVDRAARVDTEAFF

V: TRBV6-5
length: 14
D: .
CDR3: CASMNSGLGKPQHF

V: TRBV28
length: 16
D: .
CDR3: CASSLGPRGFQETQYF

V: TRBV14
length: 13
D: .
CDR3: CASSQDMVTEAFF

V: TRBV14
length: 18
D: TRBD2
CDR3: CASSQDSLAGGIHNEQFF

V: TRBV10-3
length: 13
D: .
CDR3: CAISGGGGQPQHF

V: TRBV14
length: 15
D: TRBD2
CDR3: CASSQGGGFYNEQFF

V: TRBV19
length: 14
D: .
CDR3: CASSIPSGAAEAFF

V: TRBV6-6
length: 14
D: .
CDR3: CASTRTEGTGPQHF